This is a list of T cell receptor beta chains from one sample in a study of blood T cell repertoires in COVID-19. The protocol was immunoSEQ multiplex PCR, while the TCRdb copy is restricted to in-frame clones and leaves out a portion. The sample records about 240,000 clones, around nine tenths being singletons. Sequences were obtained from peripheral blood. The receptors here all came from a woman in her 70s with active or convalescent COVID-19. Each CDR3 is given without its conserved first and last residue. Only part of the rows carry a size: once, few, many, or a class if the clone is expanded.

j_call	clone_size	v_call	cdr3_aa
TRBJ1-2	.	TRBV12-5	ASGLAPESYYGYT
TRBJ1-3	.	TRBV5-1	ASSLKPGNTIY
TRBJ1-5	.	TRBV3-1/TRBV3-2	ASSQGLAQPQH
TRBJ1-5	.	TRBV6-5	AGPGVRDQPQH
TRBJ2-7	.	TRBV11-3	ASRLTGSCALKQY
TRBJ2-7	.	TRBV7-2	ASSLNRGLLEPSYEQY
TRBJ1-2	.	TRBV6-2/TRBV6-3	ASSSGIYGYT
TRBJ1-5	.	TRBV7-2	ASSLGGASNQPQH
TRBJ1-1	.	TRBV18	ASSLSGQTNTEAF
TRBJ1-2	.	TRBV27	ASSFQSRDRNGYT
TRBJ1-6	.	TRBV5-5	ASSLTGYNSPLH
TRBJ1-1	once	TRBV21-1	ASSKEGQGRVPEAF
TRBJ2-3	.	TRBV7-9	ASSLVIGGVSTDTQY
TRBJ1-5	once	TRBV19	ASSIRGSHQPQH
TRBJ1-2	.	TRBV15	ATSLRTGWDYGYT
TRBJ1-1	.	TRBV12-3/TRBV12-4	ASNYGGTVEAF
TRBJ1-2	.	TRBV2	ASSDSGVYGYT
TRBJ1-2	.	TRBV12-3/TRBV12-4	ASSLDRMSYT
TRBJ2-7	once	TRBV6-5	ASSYAGGSSYEQY
TRBJ2-2	.	TRBV19	ASSIMGTANTGELF
TRBJ1-1	once	TRBV5-1	ASSPQQVSEAF
TRBJ2-6	.	TRBV3-1/TRBV3-2	ATREGAGANVLT
TRBJ1-1	.	TRBV5-5	ASSRFWTLNTEAF
TRBJ2-5	.	TRBV9	ASSALQQETQY
TRBJ2-7	.	TRBV11-3	ASSLGGLGRDEQY
TRBJ2-7	.	TRBV9	ASSSGQGAWEQY
TRBJ1-1	few	TRBV12-3/TRBV12-4	ASTGLNTEAF
TRBJ1-1	.	TRBV10-3	AISEGGYTEAF
TRBJ2-2	few	TRBV18	ASSLIPGQGDTGELF
TRBJ1-5	.	TRBV2	ASNVNRGSNQPQH
TRBJ1-6	.	TRBV6-2/TRBV6-3	ASSYHRETSPLH
TRBJ2-2	.	TRBV7-3	ASSLSGGATGELF
TRBJ2-3	few	TRBV6-2/TRBV6-3	ASSSVSDQDTQY